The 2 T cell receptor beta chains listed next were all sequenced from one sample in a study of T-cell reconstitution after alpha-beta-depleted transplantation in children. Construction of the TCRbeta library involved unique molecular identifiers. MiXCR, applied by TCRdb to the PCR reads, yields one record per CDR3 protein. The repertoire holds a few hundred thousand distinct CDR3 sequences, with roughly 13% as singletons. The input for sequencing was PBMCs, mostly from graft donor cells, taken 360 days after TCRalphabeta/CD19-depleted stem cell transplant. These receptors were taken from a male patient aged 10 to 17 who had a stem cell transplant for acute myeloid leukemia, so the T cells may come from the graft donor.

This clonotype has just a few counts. CDR3 nucleotides: TGTGCCAGCTCACCTACGAAGTTTGGGAACGAGCAGTACTTC. This encodes CASSPTKFGNEQYF. The chain joins TRBV18 to TRBJ2-7, with D hard to call. The CDR3 consists of 14 residues. In germline, CDR1 is KGHSH, CDR2 LQKENI. The V gene lost 3 bases and the J gene lost 5 bases, with 14 bases spanning the gap.

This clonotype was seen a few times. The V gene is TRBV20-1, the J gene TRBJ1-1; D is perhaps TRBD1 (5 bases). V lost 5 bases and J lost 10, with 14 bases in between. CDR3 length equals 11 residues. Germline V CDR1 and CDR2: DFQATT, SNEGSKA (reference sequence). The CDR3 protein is CSASGTGRAFF. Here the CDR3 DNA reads TGCAGTGCTTCCGGGACTGGCCGAGCTTTCTTT.